This is a list of T cell receptor beta chains from one sample in a study of a mutant IDH1 vaccine in newly diagnosed glioma. These receptors have no known antigen. The table came from immunoSEQ multiplex PCR; TCRdb's copy has only in-frame clones and leaves some out. The sample has about 62,000 clones, approximately 89% seen once; the top ten hold roughly 2.1%. The sequencing here drew on PBMCs, taken from a glioma patient whose treatment included an IDH1 peptide vaccine. The origin of the receptors is a man aged 35 to 55 with glioma. Each CDR3 is given with its conserved first and last residue. D genes are given only for firm matches. Not every row has a clone size; where given, it reads once, few, many or a size class.

>once|TRBJ2-5|TRBV19|-
TGTGCCAGTAGTATTCCCGGGCTCCAAGAGACCCAGTACTTC
CASSIPGLQETQYF
>-|TRBJ1-4|TRBV4-1|-
TGCGCCAGCAGCCAAGATGTGACTGCAACTAATGAAAAACTGTTTTTT
CASSQDVTATNEKLFF
>-|TRBJ2-7|TRBV10-1|TRBD1
TGCGCCAGCAGTGAGGACAGGGCCGAGCAGTACTTC
CASSEDRAEQYF
>once|TRBJ2-1|TRBV2|-
TGTGCCAGCAGTGAAGATTGGCCCAAGCAAGGTCCGAGGAATGAGCAGTTCTTC
CASSEDWPKQGPRNEQFF
>-|TRBJ2-3|TRBV27|-
TGTGCCAGCAGTTTGCGGCGGAACACAGATACGCAGTATTTT
CASSLRRNTDTQYF
>-|TRBJ1-6|TRBV30|-
TGTGCCTGGGGGTTAAATAATTCACCCCTCCACTTT
CAWGLNNSPLHF
>-|TRBJ2-3|TRBV5-6|-
TGTGCCAGCAGCCTAGGACCGAGCACAGATACGCAGTATTTT
CASSLGPSTDTQYF
>-|TRBJ2-3|TRBV29-1|-
TGCAGCGCGGCTAGCGTTGGCACAGATACGCAGTATTTT
CSAASVGTDTQYF
>-|TRBJ2-5|TRBV15|-
TGTGCCACCAGCAGCCTCTCCGGGACTCTAGGGAAGACCCAGTACTTC
CATSSLSGTLGKTQYF
>-|TRBJ1-1|TRBV11-2|-
TGTGCCAGCAGCTGGGGACTTCAGAACACTGAAGCTTTCTTT
CASSWGLQNTEAFF
>-|TRBJ2-6|TRBV30|-
TGTGCGGAGGGGGCTGGGGCCAACGTCCTGACTTTC
CAEGAGANVLTF
>-|TRBJ2-2|TRBV5-6|TRBD1
TGTGCCAGCAGCCTCGGGACAGGGTATACCGGGGAGCTGTTTTTT
CASSLGTGYTGELFF
>few|TRBJ1-6|TRBV9|-
TGTGCCAGCAGCGACACTCGACGGGGGCTGGATTCACCCCTCCACTTT
CASSDTRRGLDSPLHF
>-|TRBJ2-2|TRBV29-1|TRBD1
TGCAGCGTCGGAACCGGGACAGGCTTCACCGGGGAGCTGTTTTTT
CSVGTGTGFTGELFF
>-|TRBJ2-6|TRBV7-2|-
TGTGCCAGCAGCCTGGGGACAATCTCTGGGGCCAACGTCCTGACTTTC
CASSLGTISGANVLTF
>-|TRBJ1-3|TRBV7-6|TRBD1
TGTGCCAGCAGCTTAGGACAGGGATCAAGAAACACCATATATTTT
CASSLGQGSRNTIYF
>once|TRBJ1-2|TRBV7-9|TRBD1
TGTGCCAGCAGCCGGGAGAGACAGGGTGGATCTAATGGCTACACCTTC
CASSRERQGGSNGYTF
>-|TRBJ2-1|TRBV6-5|TRBD2
TGTGCCAGCAGTTACTCAGGACTAGCGGGGTACAATGAGCAGTTCTTC
CASSYSGLAGYNEQFF
>-|TRBJ2-1|TRBV7-2|-
TGTGCCAGCAGCCGTAAGTCACTGGACAGTGTTTACAATGAGCAGTTCTTC
CASSRKSLDSVYNEQFF
>-|TRBJ2-7|TRBV6-1|-
TGTGCCAGCCTGCATCCGACAGGCCTAGTCGGCGAGCAGTACTTC
CASLHPTGLVGEQYF
>-|TRBJ2-3|TRBV5-6|-
TGTGCCAGCAGCTATAAGCTAGGGACGATCGCAGATACGCAGTATTTT
CASSYKLGTIADTQYF
>-|TRBJ2-3|TRBV4-3|-
TGCGCCAGCAGCCAAGCCGGCAGGGGCACAGATACGCAGTATTTT
CASSQAGRGTDTQYF
>-|TRBJ1-5|TRBV11-2|-
TGTGCCAGCAGCTCTCCCCAATGGGGTCAGCCCCAGCATTTT
CASSSPQWGQPQHF
>-|TRBJ1-4|TRBV25-1|TRBD1
TGTGCCAGCAGCCAAACGGGCGGGACAGCTAATGAAAAACTGTTTTTT
CASSQTGGTANEKLFF
>-|TRBJ2-1|TRBV6-5|-
TGTGCCAGCAGTTACAGGGGACTGCTCTCCTACAATGAGCAGTTCTTC
CASSYRGLLSYNEQFF
>-|TRBJ2-3|TRBV5-4|-
TGTGCCAGCAGCCCAGTGACAGCCTCGGGCACAGATACGCAGTATTTT
CASSPVTASGTDTQYF
>-|TRBJ1-2|TRBV7-9|-
TGTGCCAGCAGCTTATCCGGGGGCTATGGCTACACCTTC
CASSLSGGYGYTF
>-|TRBJ2-7|TRBV6-6|-
TGTGCCAGCAGTTACTCCCCGACACAGGCCATCTGGTACTTC
CASSYSPTQAIWYF
>-|TRBJ2-2|TRBV28|TRBD2
TGTGCCAGCAGTCCTCGACTAGCGGGGGGAAGATTCCTTACGAACACCGGGGAGCTGTTTTTT
CASSPRLAGGRFLTNTGELFF
>-|TRBJ2-5|TRBV6-5|-
TGTGCCAGCAGTTACTCGGGGGAAGGAGTGACCCAGTACTTC
CASSYSGEGVTQYF
>-|TRBJ2-1|TRBV19|-
TGTGCCAGTAGTTTGTGGAATGAGCAGTTCTTC
CASSLWNEQFF
>-|TRBJ2-1|TRBV7-8|-
TGTGCCAGCAGCTTAGCCCAAGTAGGGGGTTTTTACAATGAGCAGTTCTTC
CASSLAQVGGFYNEQFF
>-|TRBJ1-4|TRBV6-6|-
TGTGCCAGCAGTTACTCCGGGGAAGACGAAAAACTGTTTTTT
CASSYSGEDEKLFF
>-|TRBJ2-5|TRBV5-5|-
TGTGCCAGCAGCTTGCAGAGTCTTACAGAGACCCAGTACTTC
CASSLQSLTETQYF
>few|TRBJ2-7|TRBV19|-
TGTGCCAGTAGTATAGCGCCAGGGACCTACGAGCAGTACTTC
CASSIAPGTYEQYF
>-|TRBJ1-1|TRBV6-5|-
TGTGCCAGCAGTTACTCGGGACATATGAACACTGAAGCTTTCTTT
CASSYSGHMNTEAFF
>-|TRBJ2-7|TRBV10-3|TRBD2
TGTGCCGCTCGGCCCCCAGCGGGAGTCGGCGAGCAGTACTTC
CAARPPAGVGEQYF
>-|TRBJ1-5|TRBV13|-
TGTGCCAGCTCGGCGGGCAGGGGCGGTCAGCCCCAGCATTTT
CASSAGRGGQPQHF
>-|TRBJ2-2|TRBV7-2|TRBD2
TGTGCCAGCAGCCCAAGCGGGAGAGGGAACACCGGGGAGCTGTTTTTT
CASSPSGRGNTGELFF
>few|TRBJ1-1|TRBV5-6|TRBD1
TGTGCCAGCAGCTTCCGCGGCAGGGGGTCCGGGAACACTGAAGCTTTCTTT
CASSFRGRGSGNTEAFF
>-|TRBJ1-2|TRBV4-3|-
TGCGCCAGCAGCCAAGATCGGGGACATGGCTACACCTTC
CASSQDRGHGYTF
>-|TRBJ2-1|TRBV7-7|-
TGTGCTAGCAGTTCTGGACAGAACAATGAGCAGTTCTTC
CASSSGQNNEQFF
>-|TRBJ2-3|TRBV7-3|-
TGTGCCAGCAGCCTGAAACCACGACTAAGCACAGATACGCAGTATTTT
CASSLKPRLSTDTQYF
>-|TRBJ1-4|TRBV11-2|-
TGTGCCAGCAGCTTACGGGACGGGAATGAAAAACTGTTTTTT
CASSLRDGNEKLFF
>-|TRBJ2-7|TRBV28|-
TGTGCCAGCAGTTTGGCGGGACACCCCATCTCCTACGAGCAGTACTTC
CASSLAGHPISYEQYF
>few|TRBJ1-1|TRBV29-1|TRBD1
TGCAGCGTTGCTAGAACAGGGGGCTTTACTGAAGCTTTCTTT
CSVARTGGFTEAFF
>once|TRBJ1-1|TRBV4-1|-
TGCGCCAGCAGCCAAGTCGACAGGCCGAACACTGAAGCTTTCTTT
CASSQVDRPNTEAFF
>-|TRBJ1-2|TRBV5-4|TRBD1
TGTGCCAGCAGCTTGGACAGGGGGCATGGCTACACCTTC
CASSLDRGHGYTF
>-|TRBJ1-2|TRBV5-4|TRBD1
TGTGCCAGCAGCCCGATGACAGGGGAATCGGCTTATGGCTACACCTTC
CASSPMTGESAYGYTF
>-|TRBJ1-2|TRBV6-1|-
TGTGCCAGCAGTGTAGGACAGTCTAACTATGGCTACACCTTC
CASSVGQSNYGYTF
>-|TRBJ1-4|TRBV6-5|TRBD1
TGTGCCAGCAGGGGACAGGGCCGTGCAAAACTGTTTTTT
CASRGQGRAKLFF
>-|TRBJ2-7|TRBV27|-
TGTGCCAGCAGTTCGAACTACGAGCAGTACTTC
CASSSNYEQYF
>-|TRBJ1-6|TRBV30|TRBD1
TGTGCCCGCCCCGGGGACAGGGGAGAGAATTCACCCCTCCACTTT
CARPGDRGENSPLHF
>-|TRBJ1-1|TRBV7-6|-
TGTGCCAGCAGCTTAGCGTTTGGTGAAGCTTTCTTT
CASSLAFGEAFF
>-|TRBJ1-4|TRBV18|-
TGTGCCAGCTCACCGGGTCCCGACGGAAAACTGTTTTTT
CASSPGPDGKLFF
>-|TRBJ2-4|TRBV19|-
TGTGCCAGTAGTGCTCACGGGAGCTTGGAGCACATTCAGTACTTC
CASSAHGSLEHIQYF
>-|TRBJ2-2|TRBV7-6|TRBD1
TGTGCCAGCAGCGGACAGGTGACCACCGGGGAGCTGTTTTTT
CASSGQVTTGELFF
>-|TRBJ2-1|TRBV18|-
TGTGCCAGCTCACCACCTACCCAGGGGTACAATGAGCAGTTCTTC
CASSPPTQGYNEQFF
>-|TRBJ1-1|TRBV28|TRBD1
TGTGCCAGCAGTTTATTGGTCCAACAGGGGGAAGCTTTCTTT
CASSLLVQQGEAFF